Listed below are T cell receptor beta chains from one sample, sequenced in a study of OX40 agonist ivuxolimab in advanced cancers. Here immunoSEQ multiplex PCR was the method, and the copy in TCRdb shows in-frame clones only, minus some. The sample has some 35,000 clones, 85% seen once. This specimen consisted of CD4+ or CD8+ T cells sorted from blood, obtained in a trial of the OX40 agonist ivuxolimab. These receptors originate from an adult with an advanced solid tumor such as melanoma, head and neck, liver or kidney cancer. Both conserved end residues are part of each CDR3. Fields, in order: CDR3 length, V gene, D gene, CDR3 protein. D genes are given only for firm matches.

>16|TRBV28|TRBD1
CASSPTGGLIDYGYTF
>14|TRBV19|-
CASRRDLSNRIQYF
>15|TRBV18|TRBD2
CASSPTGGMSYEQYF
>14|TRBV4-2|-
CASSLRTDNSPLHF
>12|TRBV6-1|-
CASLQNNSPLHF
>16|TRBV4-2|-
CASSQDKSQPFYGYTF
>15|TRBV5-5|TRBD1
CASSLVMDRDGEQFF
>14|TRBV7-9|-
CASRAQWDHNEQFF
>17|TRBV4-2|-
CASSQDGAGAGTGELFF
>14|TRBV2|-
CASSIKQGYNEQFF
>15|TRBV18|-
CASSPPTRNTGELFF
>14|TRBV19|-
CASTKDRSNQPQHF
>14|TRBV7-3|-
CASSLNYFTDTQYF
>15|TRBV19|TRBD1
CASSIGGQGSYGYTF
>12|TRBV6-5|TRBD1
CATGTGSNTIYF
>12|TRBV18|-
CASSPSYDEQYF
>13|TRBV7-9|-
CASSLALWDTQYF
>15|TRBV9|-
CASSVASRRGETQYF
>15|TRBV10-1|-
CASSEGLAGAREQFF
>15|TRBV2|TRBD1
CASSTPGQGAKTQYF
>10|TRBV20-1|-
CSVGRNEQYF
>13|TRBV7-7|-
CASSLVYGNTIYF
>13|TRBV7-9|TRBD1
CASSSTGGETQYF
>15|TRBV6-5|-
CASSPGRVLTQPQHF
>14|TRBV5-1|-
CASSATQGGETQYF
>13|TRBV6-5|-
CASSYSIWAEAFF
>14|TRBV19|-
CATSLMLSSYEQYF
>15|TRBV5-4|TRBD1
CASSPDRESGTEAFF
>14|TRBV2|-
CASSGRYRNTEAFF
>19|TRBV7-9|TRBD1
CASSLIEGGTGGVRETQYF
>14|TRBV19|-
CASSSVGNREKLFF
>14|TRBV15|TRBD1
CATSRSTGETEAFF
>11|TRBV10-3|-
CAISEFNEQFF
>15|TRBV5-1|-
CASSLGQAGGNTIYF
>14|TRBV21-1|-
CASSRGFSTDTQYF
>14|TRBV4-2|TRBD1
CASSQDRAGHEQYF
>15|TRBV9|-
CASSPLLGRNTEAFF
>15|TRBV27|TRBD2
CASSSRTSGVYEQYF
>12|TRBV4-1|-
CASSHEGQPQHF
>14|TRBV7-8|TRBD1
CASSFRGTNSPLHF
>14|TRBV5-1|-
CASSIGRTRTEAFF
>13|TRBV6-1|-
CASRRDLGYGYTF
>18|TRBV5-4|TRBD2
CASSLPSGSPSGTDTQYF
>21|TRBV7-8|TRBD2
CASSFPSTGTSGGQGTGELFF
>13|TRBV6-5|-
CASKEGSGYEQYF
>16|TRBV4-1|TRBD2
CASSRGTGTSVYEQYF
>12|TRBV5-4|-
CASSFVKGGYTF
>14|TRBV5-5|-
CASSFRLLTYEQYF
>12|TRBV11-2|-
CASSSTYNEQFF